The following is a T cell receptor beta chain sequence with its context. Its antigen is currently unknown. These data belong to a study of response to subunit inactivated influenza vaccine. Notes on the study in general: Each seasonal flu vaccination may recruit only limited new T cells, authors suggested.

One entry per CDR3 protein results from TCRdb running MiXCR on the RT-PCR reads. The table has some 500,000 distinct CDR3 sequences, approximately 16% seen once. The sequence was obtained from a man aged 45-69 years who received an inactivated influenza vaccine. The sequences come from CD4+ T cells sorted from PBMCs, collected about 24 months after vaccination.

The DNA for the CDR3 is TGCGCCAGCAGCCCCTCGACCGGGACTAGCGGTTACAATGAGCAGTTCTTC. It is translated as CASSPSTGTSGYNEQFF. V usage is TRBV5-1 and J usage is TRBJ2-1; 11 nucleotides agree with TRBD2. The CDR3 totals 17 residues. Germline lookup yields CDR1 SGHRS and CDR2 YFSETQ. Losses at the gene ends were 4 bases for V and 4 bases for J; bases not matched to a gene: 10.